Listed below are T cell receptor beta chains from one sample, sequenced in a study of T cell changes during pregnancy in multiple sclerosis. Libraries were prepared by immunoSEQ multiplex PCR; TCRdb keeps only in-frame clonotypes and omits some of them. The table includes around 80,000 clones, 85% to 95% detected once. Specimen: peripheral blood, collected in the second trimester of pregnancy. These receptors originate from a female donor in good health, enrolled as a control in a pregnancy study. Both conserved end residues are part of each CDR3. The D gene is left open where the match is weak. Expanded clones get a size class; other rows say once, few or many, or leave the size out.

D gene	V gene	J gene	clone size	CDR3 DNA	CDR3 protein
TRBD1	TRBV13	TRBJ2-1	-	TGTGCCAGCAGCTTAGTACAGGCAGGGGGCCTAAATGAGCAGTTCTTC	CASSLVQAGGLNEQFF
-	TRBV6-1	TRBJ2-7	-	TGTGCCAGCACCCGGCGGCTCCAAAGTATCTACGAGCAGTACTTC	CASTRRLQSIYEQYF
TRBD2	TRBV27	TRBJ2-5	-	TGTGCCAGCAGGACCCCCGGTAGGGAGGGGCCCAACGAGACCCAGTACTTC	CASRTPGREGPNETQYF
-	TRBV10-3	TRBJ2-1	-	TGTGCCATCAGTGAAGGGACATCCTACAATGAGCAGTTCTTC	CAISEGTSYNEQFF
-	TRBV25-1	TRBJ1-1	-	TGTGCCAGCAGTGATCGGGTCGGGAACACTGAAGCTTTCTTT	CASSDRVGNTEAFF
TRBD1	TRBV4-1	TRBJ2-7	-	TGCGCCAGCAGCCATGGGACAGTGAGCTCCTACGAGCAGTACTTC	CASSHGTVSSYEQYF
TRBD1	TRBV15	TRBJ1-4	-	TGTGCCACCAGCAGATCGACAGGGACGGATGAAAAACTGTTTTTT	CATSRSTGTDEKLFF
TRBD2	TRBV28	TRBJ2-1	-	TGTGCCAGCAGCCCAAGCGGGAGGCTCTACAATGAGCAGTTCTTC	CASSPSGRLYNEQFF
-	TRBV28	TRBJ1-1	-	TGTGCCAGCAGCCTCCAGGGTTTGAACACTGAAGCTTTCTTT	CASSLQGLNTEAFF
-	TRBV18	TRBJ1-5	-	TGTGCCAGCTCACGGACAGTGGAAGGCAATCAGCCCCAGCATTTT	CASSRTVEGNQPQHF
-	TRBV5-1	TRBJ2-1	-	TGCGCCAGCAGCCCCTGGTCCGTAGGGGACAATGAGCAGTTCTTC	CASSPWSVGDNEQFF
-	TRBV6-5	TRBJ2-6	-	TGTGCCAGCAGTCCAGGGTGGGCCAACGTCCTGACTTTC	CASSPGWANVLTF
TRBD2	TRBV4-2	TRBJ2-7	-	TGTGCCAGCAGCCAAGTCGGCCTAGCGGGCCCCTACGAGCAGTACTTC	CASSQVGLAGPYEQYF
-	TRBV28	TRBJ1-5	-	TGTGCCAGCAGTTTAGGGGGGGTACACAATCAGCCCCAGCATTTT	CASSLGGVHNQPQHF
-	TRBV6-1	TRBJ1-1	-	TGTGCCAGCAGTGATTGGGGGGGAAGGACTGAAGCTTTCTTT	CASSDWGGRTEAFF
-	TRBV11-2	TRBJ1-1	-	TGTGCCAGCAGCTCGATACGGGGTAGCACTGAAGCTTTCTTT	CASSSIRGSTEAFF
-	TRBV27	TRBJ2-1	-	TGTGCCAGCAGTTTAGGGCCAGGAAGCTCCTACAATGAGCAGTTCTTC	CASSLGPGSSYNEQFF
TRBD2	TRBV6-6	TRBJ2-7	once	TGTGCCAGCAGGGGGACTAGCGGGAAACTGTACGAGCAGTACTTC	CASRGTSGKLYEQYF
TRBD1	TRBV28	TRBJ2-1	-	TGTGCCAGCAGTTTTGGGGACAGGGTTTACAATGAGCAGTTCTTC	CASSFGDRVYNEQFF
-	TRBV19	TRBJ1-1	-	TGTGCCAGTAGTATAGTTGGGGGAGGCACTGAAGCTTTCTTT	CASSIVGGGTEAFF
-	TRBV5-6	TRBJ2-2	-	TGTGCCAGCAGCTTGCCCTACACCGGGGAGCTGTTTTTT	CASSLPYTGELFF
-	TRBV28	TRBJ1-5	once	TGTGCCAGCAGTTTAAGGGGTTTTAGCAATCAGCCCCAGCATTTT	CASSLRGFSNQPQHF
TRBD1	TRBV10-3	TRBJ2-7	-	TGTGCCATCAGGCAGACAGGGGGCTCCTACGAGCAGTACTTC	CAIRQTGGSYEQYF
TRBD2	TRBV27	TRBJ2-7	-	TGTGCCAGCAGTCTAAAGACTAGCGGCTCCTACGAGCAGTACTTC	CASSLKTSGSYEQYF
-	TRBV2	TRBJ1-5	-	TGTGCCAGCAGTGTCGACAGCTGGAATCAGCCCCAGCATTTT	CASSVDSWNQPQHF
TRBD2	TRBV4-1	TRBJ2-5	-	TGCGCCAGCAGCCAAGTCCGGGGGGAAGAGACCCAGTACTTC	CASSQVRGEETQYF
TRBD1	TRBV7-2	TRBJ2-1	-	TGTGCCAGCAGCTTAGCGGGACAGGGGGGCGGTGAGCAGTTCTTC	CASSLAGQGGGEQFF
-	TRBV6-1	TRBJ2-5	-	TGTGCCAGCACCAAACTCCAAGAGACCCAGTACTTC	CASTKLQETQYF
TRBD1	TRBV7-6	TRBJ2-1	-	TGTGCCAGCAGCTCCCCGACAGGGCTTCTCGACAATGAGCAGTTCTTC	CASSSPTGLLDNEQFF
-	TRBV6-1	TRBJ2-2	-	TGTGCCAGCAGCCAAGGGGTAGCATCCACCGGGGAGCTGTTTTTT	CASSQGVASTGELFF
TRBD1	TRBV6-6	TRBJ2-1	-	TGTGCCAGCAGTTACGGGACAGTGGGGCGGATCTTC	CASSYGTVGRIF
-	TRBV7-8	TRBJ1-3	-	TGTGCCAGCAGCTTAGTACTTGGAAACACCATATATTTT	CASSLVLGNTIYF
-	TRBV13	TRBJ2-1	-	TGTGCCAGCAGCCCCGGACTAGGGGGAATTAATGAGCAGTTCTTC	CASSPGLGGINEQFF
-	TRBV5-1	TRBJ2-7	-	TGCGCCAGCAGCCCGGACAGTATCTACGAGCAGTACTTC	CASSPDSIYEQYF
-	TRBV5-1	TRBJ1-2	-	TGCGCCAGCAGCCCCTCTTTGGGGGCCACTAGCTATGGCTACACCTTC	CASSPSLGATSYGYTF
TRBD2	TRBV5-1	TRBJ2-1	-	TGCGCCAGCAGCGTGCTAGCGGGGGATGAGCAGTTCTTC	CASSVLAGDEQFF
TRBD2	TRBV27	TRBJ2-2	-	TGTGCCAGCAGTTTTCTCGCTAGCGGGAGGGCCGGCACCGGGGAGCTGTTTTTT	CASSFLASGRAGTGELFF
TRBD2	TRBV28	TRBJ2-1	-	TGTGCCAGCAGTTCTGTAGCGGGAGTAACCTACAATGAGCAGTTCTTC	CASSSVAGVTYNEQFF
TRBD2	TRBV11-2	TRBJ2-1	-	TGTGCCAGCAGCTTAGGGGCGGGAGATTTGAATGAGCAGTTCTTC	CASSLGAGDLNEQFF
-	TRBV7-9	TRBJ2-2	-	TGTGCCAGCAGCGTACAGGGTCCCACCGGGGAGCTGTTTTTT	CASSVQGPTGELFF
-	TRBV4-1	TRBJ1-2	-	TGCGCCAGCAGCCAAGCCCAGGGCCACTATGGCTACACCTTC	CASSQAQGHYGYTF
-	TRBV15	TRBJ2-5	-	TGTGCCACCAGCAGGGACGGGAGTAATACGGAGACCCAGTACTTC	CATSRDGSNTETQYF
TRBD1	TRBV7-9	TRBJ1-5	-	TGTGCCAGCAGCCCCTCCGGACAGGTTAATCAGCCCCAGCATTTT	CASSPSGQVNQPQHF
TRBD1	TRBV2	TRBJ2-7	once	TGTGCCAGCAAGGGACAGCCCTACGAGCAGTACTTC	CASKGQPYEQYF
-	TRBV6-5	TRBJ2-1	-	TGTGCCAGCAGTTACTCGATCGCCCGGGGTGAGCAGTTCTTC	CASSYSIARGEQFF
-	TRBV10-3	TRBJ1-3	once	TGTGCCATCAGTCCCTTCTCTGGAAACACCATATATTTT	CAISPFSGNTIYF
-	TRBV5-1	TRBJ1-1	-	TGCGCCAGCAGCGAGACGGGGTCGGGCGGCACTGAAGCTTTCTTT	CASSETGSGGTEAFF
TRBD1	TRBV28	TRBJ1-2	-	TGTGCCAGCAGTTTACGAAAGGGACAGGGCCTTTATGGCTACACCTTC	CASSLRKGQGLYGYTF